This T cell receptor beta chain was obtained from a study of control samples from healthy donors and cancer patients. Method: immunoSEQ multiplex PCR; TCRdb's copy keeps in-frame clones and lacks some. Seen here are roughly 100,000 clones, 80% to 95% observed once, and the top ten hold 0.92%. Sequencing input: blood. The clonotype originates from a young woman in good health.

The CDR3 sequence is CASSSGPDNTEAFF. Here the CDR3 DNA reads TGTGCCAGCAGCTCAGGACCGGACAACACTGAAGCTTTCTTT. J is TRBJ1-1 and V is TRBV5-5; D is undetermined. This CDR3 region has 14 residues. Trimming removed 3 bases from V and 2 bases from J, with 11 bases in between. Germline V CDR1 and CDR2: SGHKS, YYEKEE (reference sequence).